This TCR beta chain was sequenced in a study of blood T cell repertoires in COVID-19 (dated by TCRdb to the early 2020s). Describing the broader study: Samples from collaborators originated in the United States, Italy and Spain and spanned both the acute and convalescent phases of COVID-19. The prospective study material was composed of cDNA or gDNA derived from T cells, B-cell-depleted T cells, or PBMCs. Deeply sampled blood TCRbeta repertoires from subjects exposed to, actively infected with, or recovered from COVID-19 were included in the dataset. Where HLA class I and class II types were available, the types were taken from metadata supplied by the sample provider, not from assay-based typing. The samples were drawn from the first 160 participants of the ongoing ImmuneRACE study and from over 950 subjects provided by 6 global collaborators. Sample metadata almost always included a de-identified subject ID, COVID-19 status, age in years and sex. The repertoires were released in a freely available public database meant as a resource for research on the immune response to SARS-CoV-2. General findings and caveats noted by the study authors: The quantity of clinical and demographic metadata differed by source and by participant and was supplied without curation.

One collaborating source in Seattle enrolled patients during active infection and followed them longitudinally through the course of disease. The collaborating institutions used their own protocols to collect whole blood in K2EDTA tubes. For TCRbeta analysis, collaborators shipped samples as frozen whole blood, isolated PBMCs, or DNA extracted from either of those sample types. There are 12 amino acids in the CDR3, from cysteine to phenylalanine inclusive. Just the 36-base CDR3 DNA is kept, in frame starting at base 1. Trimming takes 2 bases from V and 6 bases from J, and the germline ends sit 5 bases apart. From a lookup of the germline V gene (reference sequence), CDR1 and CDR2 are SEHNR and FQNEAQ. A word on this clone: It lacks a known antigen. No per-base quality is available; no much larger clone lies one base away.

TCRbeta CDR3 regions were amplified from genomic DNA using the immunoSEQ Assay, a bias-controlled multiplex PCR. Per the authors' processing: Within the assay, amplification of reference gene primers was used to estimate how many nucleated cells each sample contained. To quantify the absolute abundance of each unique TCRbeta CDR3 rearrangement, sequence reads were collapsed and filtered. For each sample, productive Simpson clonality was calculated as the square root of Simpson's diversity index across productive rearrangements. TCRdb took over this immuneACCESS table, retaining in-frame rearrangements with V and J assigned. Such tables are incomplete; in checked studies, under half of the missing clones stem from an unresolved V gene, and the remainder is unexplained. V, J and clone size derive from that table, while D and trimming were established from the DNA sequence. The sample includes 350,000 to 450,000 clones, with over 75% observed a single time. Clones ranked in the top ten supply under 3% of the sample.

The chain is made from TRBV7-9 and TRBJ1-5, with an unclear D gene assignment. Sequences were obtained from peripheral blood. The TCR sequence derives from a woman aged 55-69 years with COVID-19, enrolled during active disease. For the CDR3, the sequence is CASSLPGQPQHF. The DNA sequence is TGTGCCAGCAGCTTACCGGGTCAGCCCCAGCATTTT.